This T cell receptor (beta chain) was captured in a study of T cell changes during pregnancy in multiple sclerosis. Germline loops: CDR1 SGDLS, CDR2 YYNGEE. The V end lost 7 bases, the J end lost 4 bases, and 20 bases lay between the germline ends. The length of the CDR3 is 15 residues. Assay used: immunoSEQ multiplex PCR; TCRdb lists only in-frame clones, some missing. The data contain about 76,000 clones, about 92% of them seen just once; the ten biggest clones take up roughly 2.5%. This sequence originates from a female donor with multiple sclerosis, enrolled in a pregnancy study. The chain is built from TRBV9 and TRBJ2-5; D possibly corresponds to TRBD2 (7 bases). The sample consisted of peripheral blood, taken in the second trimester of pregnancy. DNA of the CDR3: TGTGCCAGCGCGCGACAAGGGGGGGCGTCAGAGACCCAGTACTTC. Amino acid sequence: CASARQGGASETQYF.